The text below deals with one T cell receptor (beta chain). Its antigen is undetermined. The ends were cut back, 8 bases at V and 6 bases at J, with 9 bases in the middle. The CDR3 spans 11 residues. Germline V CDR1 and CDR2: SEHNR, FQNEAQ (reference sequence). The record originates from a study of blood T cells in healthy people across ages. Study-wide results and caveats: The study found more naive CD4+ cells and higher diversity in long-lived than aged donors. Total diversity from one million sequenced T cells was likely underestimated.

Through a sample-barcoded 5' primer and a J-beta primer mix, a second PCR was run for about 6 to 12 cycles. Using its own MiXCR run on the 5' RACE reads, TCRdb lists one record per CDR3 protein. The sample comprises approximately 1,100,000 distinct CDR3 sequences, 35% to 50% of which are singletons, and about 20% rests with the top ten. J is TRBJ2-3 and V is TRBV7-9, with a weak D call TRBD2 (5 bases). The clonotype comes from a woman aged 60-75 years in good health. Sequences were obtained from blood. CDR3 loop: CASEGLDTQYF. As DNA, the CDR3 is TGTGCCAGCGAGGGTTTGGATACGCAGTATTTT.